This T cell receptor beta chain was observed in a study of blood T cell repertoires in COVID-19. On the study more broadly: Sources were T cells, B-cell-depleted T cells, or PBMCs; the material itself was cDNA or gDNA.

The authors' processing: The assay estimated nucleated cells by amplifying reference gene primers. TCRdb's table, derived via immunoSEQ multiplex PCR, lists solely in-frame clones and lacks some. V and J calls and clone size follow that table, whereas D and trimming were derived from the DNA. The sample lists tens of thousands of clones; roughly 87% were seen once. V lost 2 bases to trimming and J lost 2 bases, with 9 bases between them. The CDR3 length is 14 residues. Germline CDR1 SGHTS, CDR2 YDEGEE. Sequencing used peripheral blood. The chain has TRBV5-8 and TRBJ2-3; a possible D gene is TRBD1 (6 bases). The sequence was collected from a man older than 75 in a cohort sampled during active COVID-19. CDR3: CASSLSGVTDTQYF. The DNA of the CDR3 is TGTGCCAGCAGCTTATCAGGGGTCACAGATACGCAGTATTTT.